The 13 T cell receptor beta chains below all came from one sample that was sequenced in a study of brain T cells in children with intractable seizures. The assay was immunoSEQ multiplex PCR, and TCRdb's table has in-frame clones only and misses some. The table includes approximately 41,000 clones, 90% detected once. Material: peripheral blood, obtained at surgery. Receptor source: a girl aged 2-10 years with tuberous sclerosis and intractable seizures.

This chain uses TRBV4-1 with TRBJ1-5; 7 bases fit TRBD1. Germline assignment: CDR1 MGHRA and CDR2 YSYEKL. Trimming at V came to 3 bases and at J to 4 bases, leaving 3 bases not matched to a gene. The CDR3 spans 14 residues. The CDR3 loop is CASSHGQANQPQHF. DNA for the CDR3: TGCGCCAGCAGCCACGGACAGGCGAATCAGCCCCAGCATTTT.

The chain joins TRBV11-2 to TRBJ2-1; TRBD2 matches at 10 bases. There are 17 residues in the CDR3. Germline trimming cut 5 bases from V and 3 bases from J; bases unmatched to any gene: 10. The germline V gene encodes CDR1 SGHAT and CDR2 FQNNGV. In nucleotides, the CDR3 is TGTGCCAGCAGCCTGAGCTTGACTAGCGGGTACTACAATGAGCAGTTCTTC. Translation: CASSLSLTSGYYNEQFF.

The table lists this clone with a count of one. The chain recombines TRBV30 with TRBJ1-6; D remains ambiguous. Germline V gene sequence: CDR1 GTSNPN, CDR2 SVGIG (reference sequence). There are 12 residues in the CDR3. The V end lost 2 bases, the J end lost 9 bases, and 8 bases lay between the germline ends. Here the CDR3 reads CAWSRAVSPLHF. DNA for the CDR3: TGTGCCTGGAGTAGGGCAGTTTCACCCCTCCACTTT.

This clone was seen only once. The chain is built from TRBV19 and TRBJ1-6; TRBD1 agrees at 7 bases. V lost 10 bases, J lost 7 bases, and 7 bases stayed unmatched. CDR3 length: 13 residues. Germline V gene lookup returns CDR1 LNHDA and CDR2 SQIVND (reference sequence). The CDR3 DNA reads TGTGCCACAAAGGGACAGACAAATTCACCCCTCCACTTT. Protein: CATKGQTNSPLHF.

This rearrangement joins TRBV3-1 (or the pseudogene TRBV3-2) to TRBJ2-1; tentative D call: TRBD1 (5 bases). Trimming left V 4 bases short and J 8 bases short, with 18 bases between. The CDR3 runs to 15 residues. The germline gives CDR1 LGHDT, CDR2 YNNKEL (reference sequence). The CDR3 sequence is CASSPQGLTADEQFF. CDR3 DNA: TGTGCCAGCAGCCCCCAGGGCCTGACGGCCGATGAGCAGTTCTTC.

This clone was found a few times. The V and J genes are TRBV30 and TRBJ1-6; D might be TRBD1 (6 bases). Deletions cut 1 base from V and 7 bases from J, with 14 bases between. The V gene's germline CDR1 is GTSNPN and CDR2 SVGIG (reference sequence). CDR3 length: 15 amino acids. The CDR3 bases are TGTGCCTGGAGTGGGGACGGGGGGCTAAATTCACCCCTCCACTTT. It specifies CAWSGDGGLNSPLHF.

V usage is TRBV18 and J usage is TRBJ2-1, with D uncertain. Germline CDR1 and CDR2: KGHSH and LQKENI. The CDR3 runs to 10 residues. Deletions cut 6 bases from V and 6 bases from J, with 3 bases between. The CDR3, as DNA: TGTGCCAGCTCCGCCAATGAGCAGTTCTTC. Encoded protein: CASSANEQFF.

CDR3: CASSSGLLEREAFF. DNA of the CDR3: TGTGCCAGCAGTTCGGGACTCCTGGAGAGGGAGGCTTTCTTT. The rearrangement links TRBV6-5 to TRBJ1-1; weak D call: TRBD1 (5 bases). Per the germline V gene, CDR1 is MNHEY and CDR2 is SVGAGI. The ends were cut back, 4 bases at V and 11 bases at J, with 20 bases in the middle. The CDR3 runs 14 residues.

This chain joins TRBV10-3 and TRBJ2-7; 13 nucleotides agree with TRBD2. The CDR3 runs 17 residues. V trimming: 9 bases; J trimming: 0 bases; junction bases outside the gene matches: 11. Germline V gene data show CDR1 as ENHRY and CDR2 as SYGVKD. The CDR3 nucleotides read TGTGCCATAGGGACTAGCGGGGATATACTCTCCTCCTACGAGCAGTACTTC. This codes for CAIGTSGDILSSYEQYF.

The chain uses TRBV4-1 and TRBJ2-2; TRBD2 matches at 12 bases. The CDR3 totals 15 residues. V shed 6 bases, J shed 4 bases, and the junction held 3 bases outside the gene matches. Germline CDR1 MGHRA, CDR2 YSYEKL. The CDR3 loop reads CASRTSGGGTGELFF. CDR3 nucleotide sequence: TGCGCCAGCAGGACTAGCGGGGGTGGCACCGGGGAGCTGTTTTTT.

The table lists this clone with a few counts. The gene calls are TRBV19 and TRBJ1-5; 7 nucleotides match TRBD1. CDR3 size: 15 residues. V trimming: 6 bases; J trimming: 0 bases; junction bases outside the gene matches: 5. Germline V CDR1 and CDR2: LNHDA, SQIVND (reference sequence). The CDR3 region is CASRSGQLSNQPQHF. CDR3 bases: TGTGCCAGTAGATCGGGACAGCTTAGCAATCAGCCCCAGCATTTT.

This chain links TRBV5-8 with TRBJ1-3, with D maybe TRBD1 (5 bases). The germline V gene has CDR1 SGHTS and CDR2 YDEGEE. This CDR3 has 16 residues. V gave up 0 bases and J gave up 0 bases, with 10 bases separating them. CDR3 region: CASSLEGTVSGNTIYF. CDR3 DNA sequence: TGTGCCAGCAGCTTGGAAGGGACGGTCTCTGGAAACACCATATATTTT.

This clone was seen once. CDR3 sequence reads: CASSENRDYSGELFF. Written as DNA, the CDR3 is TGTGCCAGCAGTGAAAACAGGGATTATAGCGGGGAGCTGTTTTTT. The chain has TRBV2 and TRBJ2-2; the D gene is possibly TRBD1 (6 bases). CDR1 SNHLY and CDR2 FYNNEI come from the germline V gene. The germline V and J ends were trimmed by 2 bases and 7 bases, with 14 bases remaining between them. The CDR3 consists of 15 residues.